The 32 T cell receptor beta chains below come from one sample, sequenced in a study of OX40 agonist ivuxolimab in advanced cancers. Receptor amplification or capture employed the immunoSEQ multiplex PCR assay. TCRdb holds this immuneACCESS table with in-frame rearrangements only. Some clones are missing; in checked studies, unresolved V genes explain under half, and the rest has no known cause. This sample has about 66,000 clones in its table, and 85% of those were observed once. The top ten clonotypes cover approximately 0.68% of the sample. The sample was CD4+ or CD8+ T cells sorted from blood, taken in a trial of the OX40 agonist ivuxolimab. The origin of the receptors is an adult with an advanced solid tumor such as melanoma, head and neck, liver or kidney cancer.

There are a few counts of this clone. The CDR3 nucleotides read TGTGCCAGCAGCTCTTGGGGACAGGGAAACTCACCCCTCCACTTT. Amino acids: CASSSWGQGNSPLHF. V and J are TRBV6-5 and TRBJ1-6; TRBD1 matches at 9 bases. V lost 6 bases, J lost 10 bases, and 10 bases stayed unmatched. The CDR3 is made up of 15 amino acids. Germline V gene sequence: CDR1 MNHEY, CDR2 SVGAGI.

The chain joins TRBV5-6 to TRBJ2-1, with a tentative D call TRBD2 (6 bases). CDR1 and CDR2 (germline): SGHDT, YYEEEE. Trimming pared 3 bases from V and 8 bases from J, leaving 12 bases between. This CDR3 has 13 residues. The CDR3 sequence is CASSWDLGDEQFF. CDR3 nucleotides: TGTGCCAGCAGCTGGGACTTAGGGGATGAGCAGTTCTTC.

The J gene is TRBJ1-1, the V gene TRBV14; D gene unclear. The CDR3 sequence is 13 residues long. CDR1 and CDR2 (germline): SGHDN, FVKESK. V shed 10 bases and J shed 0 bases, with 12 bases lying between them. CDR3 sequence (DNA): TGTGCCACTCGGGAACAGCTGAACACTGAAGCTTTCTTT. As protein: CATREQLNTEAFF. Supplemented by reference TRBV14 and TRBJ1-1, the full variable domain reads EAGVTQFPSHSVIEKGQTVTLRCDPISGHDNLYWYRRVMGKEIKFLLHFVKESKQDESGMPNNRFLAERTGGTYSTLKVQPAELEDSGVYFCATREQLNTEAFFGQGTRLTVV.

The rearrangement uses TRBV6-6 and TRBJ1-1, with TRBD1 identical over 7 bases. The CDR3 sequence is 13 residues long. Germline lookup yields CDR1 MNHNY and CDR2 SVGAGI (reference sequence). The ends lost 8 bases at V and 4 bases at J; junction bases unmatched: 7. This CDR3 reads CASQTAGGTEAFF. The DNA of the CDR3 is TGTGCCAGCCAAACGGCAGGGGGCACTGAAGCTTTCTTT.

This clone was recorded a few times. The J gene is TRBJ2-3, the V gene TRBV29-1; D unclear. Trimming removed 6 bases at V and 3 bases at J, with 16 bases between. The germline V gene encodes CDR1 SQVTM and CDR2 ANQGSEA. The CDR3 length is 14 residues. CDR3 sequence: CSVAQQRSTDTQYF. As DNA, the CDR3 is TGCAGCGTGGCCCAACAGAGATCGACAGATACGCAGTATTTT.

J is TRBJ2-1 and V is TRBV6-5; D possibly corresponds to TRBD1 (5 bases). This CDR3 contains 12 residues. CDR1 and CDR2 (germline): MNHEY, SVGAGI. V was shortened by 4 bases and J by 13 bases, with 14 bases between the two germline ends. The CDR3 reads CASSSPGYPQFF. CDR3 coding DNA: TGTGCCAGCAGTTCCCCAGGGTACCCCCAGTTCTTC.

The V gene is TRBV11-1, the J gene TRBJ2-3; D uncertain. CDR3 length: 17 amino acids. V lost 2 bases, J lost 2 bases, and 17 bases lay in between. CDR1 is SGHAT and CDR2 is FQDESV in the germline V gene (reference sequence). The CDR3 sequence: CASSLPAEIYLTDTQYF. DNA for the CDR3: TGTGCCAGCAGCTTACCGGCCGAAATTTACCTCACAGATACGCAGTATTTT.

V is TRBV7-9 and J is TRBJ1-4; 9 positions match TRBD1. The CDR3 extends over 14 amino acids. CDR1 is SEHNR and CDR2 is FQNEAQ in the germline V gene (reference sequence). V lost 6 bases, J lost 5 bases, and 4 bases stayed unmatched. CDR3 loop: CASRSQGANEKLFF. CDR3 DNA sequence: TGTGCCAGCAGATCACAGGGGGCGAATGAAAAACTGTTTTTT.

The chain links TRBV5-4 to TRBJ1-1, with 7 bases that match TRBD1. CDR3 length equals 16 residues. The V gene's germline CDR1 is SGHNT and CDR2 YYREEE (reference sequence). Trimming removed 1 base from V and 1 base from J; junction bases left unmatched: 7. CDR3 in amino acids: CASSLPLTGANTEAFF. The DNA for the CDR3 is TGTGCCAGCAGCTTGCCACTTACAGGGGCGAACACTGAAGCTTTCTTT.

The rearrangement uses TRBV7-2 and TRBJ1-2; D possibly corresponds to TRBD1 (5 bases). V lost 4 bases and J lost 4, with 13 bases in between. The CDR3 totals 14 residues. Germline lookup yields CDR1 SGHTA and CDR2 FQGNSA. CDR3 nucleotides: TGTGCCAGCAGCTCGGGACTTCCGGGCTATGGCTACACCTTC. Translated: CASSSGLPGYGYTF.

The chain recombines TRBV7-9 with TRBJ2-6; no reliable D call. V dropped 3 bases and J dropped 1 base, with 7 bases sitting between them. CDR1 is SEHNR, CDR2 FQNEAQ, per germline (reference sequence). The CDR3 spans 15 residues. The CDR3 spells CASSFFRSGANVLTF. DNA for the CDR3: TGTGCCAGCAGCTTTTTCCGTTCTGGGGCCAACGTCCTGACTTTC.

The CDR3 region is CASSLSRVGGTGELFF. The CDR3 DNA sequence: TGTGCCAGCAGCCTATCCAGGGTGGGTGGGACCGGGGAGCTGTTTTTT. V is TRBV4-2 and J is TRBJ2-2, with D maybe TRBD1 (5 bases). V lost 4 bases to trimming and J lost 5 bases, with 17 bases between them. The CDR3 contains 16 residues. CDR1 and CDR2 from the germline V gene are LGHNA and YNFKEQ.

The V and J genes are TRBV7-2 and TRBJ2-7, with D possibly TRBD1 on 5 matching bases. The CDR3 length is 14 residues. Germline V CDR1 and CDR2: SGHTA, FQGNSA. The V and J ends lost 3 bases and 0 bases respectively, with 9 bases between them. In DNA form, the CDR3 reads TGTGCCAGCAGCTTGAAAGGGGACTCCTACGAGCAGTACTTC. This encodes CASSLKGDSYEQYF.

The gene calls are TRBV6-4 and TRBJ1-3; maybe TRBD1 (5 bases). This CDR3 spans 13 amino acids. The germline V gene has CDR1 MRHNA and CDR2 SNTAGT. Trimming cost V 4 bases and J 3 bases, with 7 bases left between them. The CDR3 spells CASSVDSGNTIYF. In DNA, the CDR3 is TGTGCCAGCAGTGTCGACAGTGGAAACACCATATATTTT.

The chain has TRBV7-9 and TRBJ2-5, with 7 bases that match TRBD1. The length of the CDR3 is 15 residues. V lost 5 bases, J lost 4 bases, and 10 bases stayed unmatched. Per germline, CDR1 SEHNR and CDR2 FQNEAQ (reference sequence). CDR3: CASSTGTDQRETQYF. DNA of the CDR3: TGTGCCAGCAGCACTGGGACAGATCAGAGAGAGACCCAGTACTTC. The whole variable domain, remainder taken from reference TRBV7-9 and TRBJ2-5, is DTGVSQNPRHKITKRGQNVTFRCDPISEHNRLYWYRQTLGQGPEFLTYFQNEAQLEKSRLLSDRFSAERPKGSFSTLEIQRTEQGDSAMYLCASSTGTDQRETQYFGPGTRLLVL.

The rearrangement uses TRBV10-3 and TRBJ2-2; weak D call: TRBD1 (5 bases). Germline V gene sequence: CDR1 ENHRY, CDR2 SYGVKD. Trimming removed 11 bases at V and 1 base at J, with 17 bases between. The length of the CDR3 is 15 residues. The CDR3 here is CALKAIQGNTGELFF. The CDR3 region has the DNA TGTGCCCTGAAAGCGATTCAGGGGAACACCGGGGAGCTGTTTTTT.

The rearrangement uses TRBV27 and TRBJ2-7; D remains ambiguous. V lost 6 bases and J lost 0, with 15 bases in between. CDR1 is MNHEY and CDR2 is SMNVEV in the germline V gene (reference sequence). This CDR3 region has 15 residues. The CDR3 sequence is CASSPRFASSYEQYF. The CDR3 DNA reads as TGTGCCAGCAGCCCCAGGTTTGCGAGCTCCTACGAGCAGTACTTC.

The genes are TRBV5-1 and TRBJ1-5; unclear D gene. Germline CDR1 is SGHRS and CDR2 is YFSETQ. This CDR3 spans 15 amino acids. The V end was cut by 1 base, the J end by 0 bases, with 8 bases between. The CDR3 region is CASSLLGYSNQPQHF. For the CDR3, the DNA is TGCGCCAGCAGCTTGCTCGGATATAGCAATCAGCCCCAGCATTTT.

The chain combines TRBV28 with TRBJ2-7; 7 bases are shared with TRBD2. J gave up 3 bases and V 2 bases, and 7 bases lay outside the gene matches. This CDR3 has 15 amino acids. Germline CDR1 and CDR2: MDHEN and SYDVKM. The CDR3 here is CASSLGATSSYEQYF. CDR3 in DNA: TGTGCCAGCAGTTTAGGCGCGACTAGCAGCTACGAGCAGTACTTC.

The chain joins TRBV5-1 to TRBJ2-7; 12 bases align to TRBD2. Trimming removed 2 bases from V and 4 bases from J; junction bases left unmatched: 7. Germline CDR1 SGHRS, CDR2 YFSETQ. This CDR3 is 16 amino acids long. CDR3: CASSFRSGTSGYEQYF. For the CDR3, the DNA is TGCGCCAGCAGCTTCAGATCCGGGACTAGCGGGTACGAGCAGTACTTC.

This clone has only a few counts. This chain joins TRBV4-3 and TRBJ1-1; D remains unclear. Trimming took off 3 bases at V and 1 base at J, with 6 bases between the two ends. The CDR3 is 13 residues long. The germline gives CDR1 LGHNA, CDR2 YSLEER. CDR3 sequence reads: CASSQASNTEAFF. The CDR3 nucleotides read TGCGCCAGCAGCCAGGCGTCGAACACTGAAGCTTTCTTT.

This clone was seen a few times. CDR3 nucleotide sequence: TGTGCCAGCAGCAGACAGACAGGGCCGAAGGCTGGAAACACCATATATTTT. It yields the protein CASSRQTGPKAGNTIYF. The gene calls are TRBV7-2 and TRBJ1-3, with 7 bases identical to TRBD1. The germline gives CDR1 SGHTA, CDR2 FQGNSA. The CDR3 is 17 amino acids. V was clipped by 5 bases and J by 2 bases; unmatched bases: 12.

CDR3 coding DNA: TGTGCCAGTAGTATAGTGGACAGGGTCTACGAGCAGTACTTC. Translation: CASSIVDRVYEQYF. The chain employs TRBV19 and TRBJ2-7; 8 positions match TRBD1. V lost 1 base and J lost 3; bases outside the gene matches: 2. The germline V gene encodes CDR1 LNHDA and CDR2 SQIVND (reference sequence). The CDR3 runs to 14 residues. Using reference TRBV19 and TRBJ2-7 for the parts outside the CDR3, the full variable domain is DGGITQSPKYLFRKEGQNVTLSCEQNLNHDAMYWYRQDPGQGLRLIYYSQIVNDFQKGDIAEGYSVSREKKESFPLTVTSAQKNPTAFYLCASSIVDRVYEQYFGPGTRLTVT.

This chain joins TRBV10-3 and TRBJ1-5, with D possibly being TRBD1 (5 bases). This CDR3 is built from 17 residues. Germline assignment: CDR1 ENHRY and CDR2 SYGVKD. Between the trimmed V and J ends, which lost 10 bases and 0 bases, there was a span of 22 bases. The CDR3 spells CATGTSRASYSNQPQHF. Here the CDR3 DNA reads TGTGCCACCGGGACCTCCCGGGCCTCATATAGCAATCAGCCCCAGCATTTT.

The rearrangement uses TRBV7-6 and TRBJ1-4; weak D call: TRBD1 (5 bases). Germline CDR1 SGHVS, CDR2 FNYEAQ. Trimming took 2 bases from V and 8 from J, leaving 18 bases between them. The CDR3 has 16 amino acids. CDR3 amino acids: CASSLKSGGVGEKLFF. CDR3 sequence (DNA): TGTGCCAGCAGCTTAAAGTCGGGGGGGGTAGGAGAAAAACTGTTTTTT.

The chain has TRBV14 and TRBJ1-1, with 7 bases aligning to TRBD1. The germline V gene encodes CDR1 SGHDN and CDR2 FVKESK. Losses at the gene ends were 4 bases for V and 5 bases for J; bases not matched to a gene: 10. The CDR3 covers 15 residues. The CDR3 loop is CASSPRTGLGTEAFF. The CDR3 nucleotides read TGTGCCAGCAGCCCCCGGACAGGCTTGGGAACTGAAGCTTTCTTT.

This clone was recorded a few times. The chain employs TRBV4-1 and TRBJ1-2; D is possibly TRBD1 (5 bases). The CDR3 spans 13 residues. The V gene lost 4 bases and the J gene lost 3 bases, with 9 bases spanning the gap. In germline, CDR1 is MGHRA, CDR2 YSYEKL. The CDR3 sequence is CASSPGLHYGYTF. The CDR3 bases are TGCGCCAGCAGCCCGGGACTCCACTATGGCTACACCTTC.

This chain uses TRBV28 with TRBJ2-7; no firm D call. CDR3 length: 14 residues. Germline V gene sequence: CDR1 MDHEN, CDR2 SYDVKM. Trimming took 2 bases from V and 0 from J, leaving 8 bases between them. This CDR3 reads CASSLEADSYEQYF. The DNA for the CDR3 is TGTGCCAGCAGTTTAGAGGCAGACTCCTACGAGCAGTACTTC.

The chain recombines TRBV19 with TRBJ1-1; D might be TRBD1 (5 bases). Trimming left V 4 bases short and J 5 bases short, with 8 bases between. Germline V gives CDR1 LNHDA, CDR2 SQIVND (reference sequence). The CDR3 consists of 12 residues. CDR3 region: CASSSRETEAFF. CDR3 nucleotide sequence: TGTGCCAGTAGTAGCAGGGAGACTGAAGCTTTCTTT.

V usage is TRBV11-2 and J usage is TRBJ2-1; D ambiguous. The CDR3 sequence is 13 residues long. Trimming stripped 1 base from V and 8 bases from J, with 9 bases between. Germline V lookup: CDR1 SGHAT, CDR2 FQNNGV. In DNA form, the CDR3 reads TGTGCCAGCAGCTTAGTAGCAGACTATGAGCAGTTCTTC. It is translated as CASSLVADYEQFF.

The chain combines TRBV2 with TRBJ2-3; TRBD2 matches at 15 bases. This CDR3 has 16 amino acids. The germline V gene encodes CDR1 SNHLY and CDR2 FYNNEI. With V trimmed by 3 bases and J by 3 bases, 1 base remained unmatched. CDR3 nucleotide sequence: TGTGCCAGCAGTGAGGGACTAGCGGGGGGTACAGATACGCAGTATTTT. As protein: CASSEGLAGGTDTQYF. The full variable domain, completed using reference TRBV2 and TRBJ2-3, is EPEVTQTPSHQVTQMGQEVILRCVPISNHLYFYWYRQILGQKVEFLVSFYNNEISEKSEIFDDQFSVERPDGSNFTLKIRSTKLEDSAMYFCASSEGLAGGTDTQYFGPGTRLTVL.

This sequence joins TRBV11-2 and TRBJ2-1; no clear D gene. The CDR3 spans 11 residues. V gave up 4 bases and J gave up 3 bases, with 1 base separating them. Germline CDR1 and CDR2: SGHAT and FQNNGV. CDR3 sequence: CASSYYNEQFF. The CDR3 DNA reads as TGTGCCAGCAGCTACTACAATGAGCAGTTCTTC. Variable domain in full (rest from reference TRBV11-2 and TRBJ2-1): EAGVAQSPRYKIIEKRQSVAFWCNPISGHATLYWYQQILGQGPKLLIQFQNNGVVDDSQLPKDRFSAERLKGVDSTLKIQPAKLEDSAVYLCASSYYNEQFFGPGTRLTVL.